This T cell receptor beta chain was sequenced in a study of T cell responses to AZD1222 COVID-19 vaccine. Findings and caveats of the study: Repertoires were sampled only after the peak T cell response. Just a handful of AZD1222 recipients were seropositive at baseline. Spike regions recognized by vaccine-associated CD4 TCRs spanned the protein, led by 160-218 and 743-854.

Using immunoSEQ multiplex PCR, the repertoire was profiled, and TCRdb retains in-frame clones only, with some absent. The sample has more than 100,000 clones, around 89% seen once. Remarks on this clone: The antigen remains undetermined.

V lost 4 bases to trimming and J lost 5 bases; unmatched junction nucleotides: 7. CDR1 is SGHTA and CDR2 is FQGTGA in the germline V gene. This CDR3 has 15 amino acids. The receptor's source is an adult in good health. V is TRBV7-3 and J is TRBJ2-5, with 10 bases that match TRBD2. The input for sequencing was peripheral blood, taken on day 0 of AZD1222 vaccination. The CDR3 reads CASSSGTSAWETQYF. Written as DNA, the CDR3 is TGTGCCAGCAGCTCCGGGACTAGCGCATGGGAGACCCAGTACTTC.